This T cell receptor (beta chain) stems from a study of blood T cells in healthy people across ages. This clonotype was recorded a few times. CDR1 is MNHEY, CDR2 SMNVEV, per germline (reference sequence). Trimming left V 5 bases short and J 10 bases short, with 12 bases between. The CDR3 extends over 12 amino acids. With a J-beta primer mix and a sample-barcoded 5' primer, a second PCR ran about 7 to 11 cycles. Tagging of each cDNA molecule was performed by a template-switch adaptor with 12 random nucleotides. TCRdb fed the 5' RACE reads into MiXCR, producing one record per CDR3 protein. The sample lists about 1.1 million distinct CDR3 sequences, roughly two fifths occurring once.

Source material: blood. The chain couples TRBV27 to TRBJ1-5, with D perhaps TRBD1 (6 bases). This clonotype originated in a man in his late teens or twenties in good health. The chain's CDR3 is CASSPPTGPQHF. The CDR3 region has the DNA TGTGCCAGCAGTCCGCCGACAGGTCCCCAGCATTTT.